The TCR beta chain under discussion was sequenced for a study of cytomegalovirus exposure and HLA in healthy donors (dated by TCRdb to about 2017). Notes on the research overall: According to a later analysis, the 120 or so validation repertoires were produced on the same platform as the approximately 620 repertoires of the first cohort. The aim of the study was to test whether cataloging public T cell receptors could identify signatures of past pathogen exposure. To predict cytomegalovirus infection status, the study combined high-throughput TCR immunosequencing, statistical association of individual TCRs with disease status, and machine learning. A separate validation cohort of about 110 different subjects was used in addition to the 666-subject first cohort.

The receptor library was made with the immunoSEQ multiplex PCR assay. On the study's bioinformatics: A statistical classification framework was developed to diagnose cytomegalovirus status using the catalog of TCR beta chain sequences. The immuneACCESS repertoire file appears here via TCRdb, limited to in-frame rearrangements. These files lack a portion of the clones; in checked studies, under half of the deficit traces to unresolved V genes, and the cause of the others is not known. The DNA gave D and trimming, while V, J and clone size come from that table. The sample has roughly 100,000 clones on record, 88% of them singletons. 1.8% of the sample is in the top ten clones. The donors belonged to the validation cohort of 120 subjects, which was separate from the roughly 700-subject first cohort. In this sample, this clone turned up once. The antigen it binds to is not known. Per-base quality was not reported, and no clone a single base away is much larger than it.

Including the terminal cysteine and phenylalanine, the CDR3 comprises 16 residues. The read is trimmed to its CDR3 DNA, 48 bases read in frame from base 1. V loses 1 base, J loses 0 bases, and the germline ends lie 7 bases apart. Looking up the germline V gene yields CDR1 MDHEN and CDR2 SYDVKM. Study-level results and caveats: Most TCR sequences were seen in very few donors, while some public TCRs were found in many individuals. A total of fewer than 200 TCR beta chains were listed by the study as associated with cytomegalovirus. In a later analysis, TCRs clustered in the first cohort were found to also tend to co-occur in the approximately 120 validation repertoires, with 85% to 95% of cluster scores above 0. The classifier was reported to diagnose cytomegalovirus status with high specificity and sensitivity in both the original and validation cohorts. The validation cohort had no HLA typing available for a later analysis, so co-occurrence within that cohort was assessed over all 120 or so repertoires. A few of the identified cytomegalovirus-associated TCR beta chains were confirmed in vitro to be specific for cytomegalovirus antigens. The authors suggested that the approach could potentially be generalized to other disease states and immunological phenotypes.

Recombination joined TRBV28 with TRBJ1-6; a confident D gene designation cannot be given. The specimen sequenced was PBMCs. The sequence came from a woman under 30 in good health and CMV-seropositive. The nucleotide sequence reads TGTGCCAGCAGTTTATCTGGGAGCTCCTATAATTCACCCCTCCACTTT. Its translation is CASSLSGSSYNSPLHF. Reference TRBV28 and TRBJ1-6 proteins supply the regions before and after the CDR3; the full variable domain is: DVKVTQSSRYLVKRTGEKVFLECVQDMDHENMFWYRQDPGLGLRLIYFSYDVKMKEKGDIPEGYSVSREKKERFSLILESASTNQTSMYLCASSLSGSSYNSPLHFGNGTRLTVT.